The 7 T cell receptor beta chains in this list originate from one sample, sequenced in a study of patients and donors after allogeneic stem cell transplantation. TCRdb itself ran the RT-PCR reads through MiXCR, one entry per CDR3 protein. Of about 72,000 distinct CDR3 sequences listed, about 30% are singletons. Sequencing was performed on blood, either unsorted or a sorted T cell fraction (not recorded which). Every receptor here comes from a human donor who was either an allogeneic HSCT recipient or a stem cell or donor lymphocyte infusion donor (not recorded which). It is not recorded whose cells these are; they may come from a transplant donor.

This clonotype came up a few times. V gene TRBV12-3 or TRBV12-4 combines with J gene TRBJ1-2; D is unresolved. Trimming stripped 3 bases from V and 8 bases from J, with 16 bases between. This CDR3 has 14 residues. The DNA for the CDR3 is TGTGCCAGCAGTTTTCTTTTTCGGGAACTCGGCTACACCTTC. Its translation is CASSFLFRELGYTF.

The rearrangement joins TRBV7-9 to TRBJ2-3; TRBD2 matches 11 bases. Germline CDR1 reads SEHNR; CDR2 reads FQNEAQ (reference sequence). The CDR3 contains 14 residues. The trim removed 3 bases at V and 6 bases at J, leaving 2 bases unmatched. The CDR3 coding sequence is TGTGCCAGCAGCTTCGGGACTAGCGGCGATACGCAGTATTTT. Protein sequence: CASSFGTSGDTQYF.

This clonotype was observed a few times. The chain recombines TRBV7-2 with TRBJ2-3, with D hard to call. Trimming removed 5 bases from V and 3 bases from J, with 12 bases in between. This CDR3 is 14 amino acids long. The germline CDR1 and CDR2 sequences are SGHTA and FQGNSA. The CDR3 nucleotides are TGTGCCAGCAGCCTTGGACCTCAAACAGATACGCAGTATTTT. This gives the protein CASSLGPQTDTQYF.

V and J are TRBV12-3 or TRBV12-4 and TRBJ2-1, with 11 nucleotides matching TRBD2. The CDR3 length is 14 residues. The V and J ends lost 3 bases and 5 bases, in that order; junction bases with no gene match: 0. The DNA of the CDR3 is TGTGCCAGCAGTTTGACTAGCGGGGACAATGAGCAGTTCTTC. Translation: CASSLTSGDNEQFF.

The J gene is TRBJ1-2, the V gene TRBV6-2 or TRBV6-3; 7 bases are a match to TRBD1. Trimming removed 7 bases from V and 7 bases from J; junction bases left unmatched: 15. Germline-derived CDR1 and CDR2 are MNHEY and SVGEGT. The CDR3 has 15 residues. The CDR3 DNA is TGTGCCAGCATCCCCGTAGGGGGCCTGATGTTTGGCTACACCTTC. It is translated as CASIPVGGLMFGYTF.

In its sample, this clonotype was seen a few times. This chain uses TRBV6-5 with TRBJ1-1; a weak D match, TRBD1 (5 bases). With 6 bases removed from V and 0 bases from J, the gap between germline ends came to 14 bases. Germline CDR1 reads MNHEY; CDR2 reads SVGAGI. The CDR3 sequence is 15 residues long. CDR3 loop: CASRLPGEMNTEAFF. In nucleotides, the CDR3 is TGTGCCAGCAGACTTCCGGGGGAGATGAACACTGAAGCTTTCTTT.

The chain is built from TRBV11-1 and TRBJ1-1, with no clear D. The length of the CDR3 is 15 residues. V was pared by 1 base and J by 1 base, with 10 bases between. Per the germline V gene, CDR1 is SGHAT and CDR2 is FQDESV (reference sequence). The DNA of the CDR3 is TGTGCCAGCAGCTTAGGGTCTGGACCGAACACTGAAGCTTTCTTT. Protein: CASSLGSGPNTEAFF.